The clone carrying this TCR beta chain has just one count. The antigen is unknown. The repertoire was sequenced with immunoSEQ multiplex PCR; TCRdb's copy has only in-frame clones and lacks some. This table holds approximately 93,000 clones, 83% found once. Noted time point: peripheral blood 6 weeks after treatment start. The data originate from a study of PD-L1 blockade in urothelial cancer. Whole-study context: Researchers looked at the blood 3 weeks (second dose) and 6 weeks after treatment began. Blood samples had a median of approximately 150,000 T cells.

Germline CDR1 SGHTA, CDR2 FQGNSA. CDR3 length: 15 amino acids. V lost 4 bases and J lost 0; bases outside the gene matches: 6. Study-wide points: Pretreatment peripheral blood TCR clonality that fell below the median predicted better survival among the patients studied.

J is TRBJ2-7 and V is TRBV7-2; the match to TRBD1 covers 7 bases. This TCR was recovered from a man between 65 and 85 years old with urothelial cancer. Sample: PBMCs, taken around atezolizumab (anti-PD-L1) treatment. The CDR3 DNA reads TGTGCCAGCAGCTCACAGGGGACGAGCTCCTACGAGCAGTACTTC. Its translation: CASSSQGTSSYEQYF.